Shown below are 17 T cell receptor beta chains from a single sample sequenced in a study of a mutant IDH1 vaccine in newly diagnosed glioma. Antigens of these TCRs are unknown. Time point described: week 23, last vaccination. It was 300 ug of mutant IDH1 20-mer peptide that made up each vaccine dose, given with topical imiquimod. Measured with immunoSEQ multiplex PCR; TCRdb has only the in-frame clones, and not every one. The data hold approximately 35,000 clones, with approximately 88% observed a single time. The sequencing used PBMCs, collected from a glioma patient whose treatment included an IDH1 peptide vaccine. These receptor sequences come from a man aged 35 to 55 with glioma.

The V call is TRBV5-4, the J call TRBJ1-5, with 7 bases aligning to TRBD1. Germline V gives CDR1 SGHNT, CDR2 YYREEE (reference sequence). The CDR3 sequence is 17 residues long. The J segment lost 0 bases and the V segment lost 2 bases, leaving 8 bases of the junction unmatched. The CDR3 loop is CASSLLTGTYSNQPQHF. As DNA, the CDR3 is TGTGCCAGCAGCTTATTGACAGGGACCTATAGCAATCAGCCCCAGCATTTT.

This clone occurred a few times. The rearrangement uses TRBV15 and TRBJ2-3; D is uncertain. CDR3 length: 17 amino acids. Germline loops: CDR1 LNHNV, CDR2 YYDKDF (reference sequence). Trimming shortened V by 0 bases and J by 3 bases, and 16 bases separated the two germline ends. The chain's CDR3 is CATSRDHAAGRTDTQYF. DNA of the CDR3: TGTGCCACCAGCAGAGATCATGCTGCAGGAAGAACAGATACGCAGTATTTT.

The rearrangement uses TRBV29-1 and TRBJ2-7; TRBD1 matches at 10 bases. CDR3 length equals 11 residues. CDR1 and CDR2 from the germline V gene are SQVTM and ANQGSEA. V was pared by 6 bases and J by 9 bases, with 5 bases of the junction left unmatched. CDR3 loop: CSVGTGERQYV. CDR3 nucleotides: TGCAGCGTGGGGACAGGGGAACGGCAGTACGTC.

The gene calls are TRBV5-1 and TRBJ2-7; 9 bases match TRBD1. V trimming: 4 bases; J trimming: 5 bases; junction bases outside the gene matches: 7. From germline, CDR1 is SGHRS and CDR2 YFSETQ. The CDR3 covers 14 residues. The CDR3 coding sequence is TGCGCCAGCAGCCCGGGACAGGGTACGGACGAGCAGTACTTC. This gives the protein CASSPGQGTDEQYF.

V usage is TRBV7-2 and J usage is TRBJ2-2; 12 bases agree with TRBD2. Trimming at V came to 1 base and at J to 1 base, leaving 4 bases not matched to a gene. The germline V gene encodes CDR1 SGHTA and CDR2 FQGNSA. CDR3 size: 18 residues. CDR3 sequence: CASSLVRTSGVNTGELFF. The CDR3 DNA reads TGTGCCAGCAGCTTAGTACGGACTAGCGGGGTGAACACCGGGGAGCTGTTTTTT.

The V and J genes are TRBV15 and TRBJ2-1; possibly TRBD2 for D (5 bases). V lost 0 bases and J 4 bases, leaving 13 bases between the germline ends. This CDR3 spans 16 amino acids. Germline values: CDR1 LNHNV, CDR2 YYDKDF (reference sequence). The CDR3 sequence is CATSRDRIARYNEQFF. The CDR3 DNA reads TGTGCCACCAGCAGAGATAGAATAGCGCGGTACAATGAGCAGTTCTTC.

The chain employs TRBV7-2 and TRBJ2-5; D is ambiguous. The CDR3 consists of 14 residues. Germline CDR1 reads SGHTA; CDR2 reads FQGNSA. Between the trimmed V and J ends, which lost 3 bases and 3 bases, there was a span of 11 bases. The CDR3 DNA sequence: TGTGCCAGCAGCTTCCCAGACTTAGAAGAGACCCAGTACTTC. This sequence encodes CASSFPDLEETQYF.

The chain has TRBV5-8 and TRBJ2-7, with TRBD1 as a possible D gene (6 bases). The V and J ends lost 5 bases and 6 bases respectively, with 18 bases between them. Per germline, CDR1 SGHTS and CDR2 YDEGEE. CDR3 length: 14 residues. In DNA, the CDR3 is TGTGCCAGCAGACCGAACAGGGATCCGGGCGAGCAGTACGTC. Its translation: CASRPNRDPGEQYV.

The chain is built from TRBV28 and TRBJ1-1; a possible D gene is TRBD1 (5 bases). The V gene lost 6 bases and the J gene lost 1 base, with 12 bases spanning the gap. The CDR3 extends over 14 amino acids. Germline V gene sequence: CDR1 MDHEN, CDR2 SYDVKM. This CDR3 is CASRAGTENTEAFF. As DNA, the CDR3 is TGTGCCAGCAGGGCCGGGACCGAGAACACTGAAGCTTTCTTT.

The genes are TRBV28 and TRBJ1-4; 7 bases map to TRBD1. Germline loops: CDR1 MDHEN, CDR2 SYDVKM. Losses at the gene ends were 5 bases for V and 4 bases for J; bases not matched to a gene: 7. The CDR3 is 15 amino acids. The CDR3 sequence is CASSIPGQLNEKLFF. CDR3 bases: TGTGCCAGCAGTATCCCGGGACAGCTTAATGAAAAACTGTTTTTT.

CDR3 in amino acids: CASSERTGDYNEQFF. DNA of the CDR3: TGTGCCAGCAGTGAAAGGACAGGGGACTACAATGAGCAGTTCTTC. This chain connects TRBV6-1 to TRBJ2-1, with 9 bases fitting TRBD1. Trimming at V came to 2 bases and at J to 3 bases, leaving 2 bases not matched to a gene. CDR3 length equals 15 residues. The germline V gene has CDR1 MNHNS and CDR2 SASEGT.

This clone showed up just once. This rearrangement joins TRBV5-1 to TRBJ1-2; D uncertain. The CDR3 extends over 14 amino acids. Trimming shortened V by 0 bases and J by 5 bases, and 11 bases separated the two germline ends. Germline-derived CDR1 and CDR2 are SGHRS and YFSETQ. Here the CDR3 DNA reads TGCGCCAGCAGCTTGGAGCGGCGGCCATATGGCTACACCTTC. It yields the protein CASSLERRPYGYTF.

The chain uses TRBV7-2 and TRBJ2-7; D unclear. Germline V gene sequence: CDR1 SGHTA, CDR2 FQGNSA. The length of the CDR3 is 15 residues. V lost 3 bases and J lost 0, with 12 bases in between. The CDR3: CASSFTQRSSYEQYF. For the CDR3, the DNA is TGTGCCAGCAGCTTTACCCAACGGAGCTCCTACGAGCAGTACTTC.

J is TRBJ2-3 and V is TRBV11-2; 7 bases align to TRBD2. Germline lookup yields CDR1 SGHAT and CDR2 FQNNGV. J gave up 4 bases and V 4 bases, and 11 bases lay outside the gene matches. The CDR3 runs to 16 residues. The CDR3 DNA reads TGTGCCAGCAGCTCCCTAGAGGGAGGGCCCCCAGATACGCAGTATTTT. It yields the protein CASSSLEGGPPDTQYF.

The chain joins TRBV27 to TRBJ1-2; TRBD1 is a possible D gene (6 bases). CDR1 is MNHEY, CDR2 SMNVEV, per germline (reference sequence). The V end was cut by 7 bases, the J end by 2 bases, with 17 bases between. The CDR3 extends over 15 amino acids. The CDR3 DNA sequence: TGTGCCAGCAAGGGGGGCAGTCAGCTAAACTATGGCTACACCTTC. It encodes CASKGGSQLNYGYTF.

V is TRBV7-9 and J is TRBJ1-1; TRBD1 is a possible D gene (5 bases). Germline values: CDR1 SEHNR, CDR2 FQNEAQ (reference sequence). V lost 7 bases to trimming and J lost 2 bases, with 14 bases between them. The CDR3 runs 14 residues. Written as DNA, the CDR3 is TGTGCCAGCACCTTGGGGCAGGGAAACACTGAAGCTTTCTTT. It yields the protein CASTLGQGNTEAFF.

CDR3 in DNA: TGTGCCAGCAGCTTAGCCAGCAATCAGCCCCAGCATTTT. Translating gives CASSLASNQPQHF. The genes are TRBV7-2 and TRBJ1-5; unclear D gene. The V gene's germline CDR1 is SGHTA and CDR2 FQGNSA. Trimming took 0 bases from V and 1 from J, leaving 1 base between them. The CDR3 consists of 13 residues.